These 4 T cell receptor beta chains originate from one sample sequenced in a study of blood T cells in healthy people across ages. For the second PCR, which ran for 7 to 11 cycles, a sample-barcoded 5' primer and a J-beta primer mix were used. TCRdb used MiXCR to reprocess the 5' RACE reads, holding one entry per CDR3 protein. The sample carries roughly 800,000 distinct CDR3 sequences, 55% to 75% recorded once. Input material: blood. These receptor sequences come from a man aged 30-40 years in good health.

About this clonotype: Compared with germline, one end of the junction differs, possibly owing to a read error. This sequence joins TRBV18 and TRBJ2-2; possibly TRBD2 for D (5 bases). The CDR3 has 15 residues. Germline V lookup: CDR1 KGHSH, CDR2 LQKENI. The CDR3 here is CASSPSEGLTGELFF. The CDR3 DNA reads as TGTGCCAGCTCACCTTCAGAAGGGCTCACCGGGGAACTGTTTTTT.

The chain has TRBV12-3 or TRBV12-4 and TRBJ2-5, with D unresolved. There are 18 residues in the CDR3. V gave up 6 bases and J gave up 1 base, with 24 bases separating them. In DNA, the CDR3 is TGTGCCAGCAGCCGGTCCGTGAACCACCAACTGGCCCAAGAGACCCAGTACTTC. It yields the protein CASSRSVNHQLAQETQYF.

This chain links TRBV29-1 with TRBJ2-7, with D perhaps TRBD1 (5 bases). Germline CDR1 reads SQVTM; CDR2 reads ANQGSEA. This CDR3 region has 11 residues. V was trimmed by 7 bases and J by 3 bases, leaving 10 bases between them. The CDR3 DNA reads TGCAGCGAACAGGAGTTCTACGAGCAGTACTTC. Its translation is CSEQEFYEQYF.

The chain has TRBV11-1 and TRBJ2-1; weak D call: TRBD2 (6 bases). The CDR3 is 15 amino acids. Trimming took 4 bases from V and 2 from J, leaving 12 bases between them. Germline V gene data show CDR1 as SGHAT and CDR2 as FQDESV (reference sequence). The CDR3 region is CASSSPGLTYNEQFF. The CDR3 nucleotides read TGTGCCAGCAGCTCCCCGGGACTCACCTACAATGAGCAGTTCTTC.